The next 2 T cell receptor beta chains were all read from a single sample in a study of blood T cells in healthy people across ages. With a J-beta primer mix and a sample-barcoded 5' primer, a second PCR ran about 7 to 12 cycles. TCRdb itself ran the 5' RACE reads through MiXCR, one entry per CDR3 protein. Of approximately 820,000 distinct CDR3 sequences in the sample, 40% to 50% were seen once. The specimen was blood. These receptors came from a man aged 55 to 69 in good health.

This rearrangement joins TRBV18 to TRBJ1-2; D gene uncertain. Germline V gene data show CDR1 as KGHSH and CDR2 as LQKENI. The CDR3 has 12 amino acids. V gave up 10 bases and J gave up 6 bases, with 15 bases separating them. The CDR3 region is CATFGPNDGYTF. The DNA of the CDR3 is TGTGCCACCTTTGGGCCCAACGATGGCTACACCTTC.

A few counts support this clonotype. The gene calls are TRBV20-1 and TRBJ1-6; maybe TRBD1 (5 bases). The CDR3 covers 16 residues. Trimming removed 6 bases from V and 4 bases from J, with 19 bases in between. Looked up from germline, CDR1 is DFQATT and CDR2 is SNEGSKA (reference sequence). In DNA form, the CDR3 reads TGCAGTGCACTAAGCGGGGGGTCCTCTTATAATTCACCCCTCCACTTT. Its protein product is CSALSGGSSYNSPLHF.